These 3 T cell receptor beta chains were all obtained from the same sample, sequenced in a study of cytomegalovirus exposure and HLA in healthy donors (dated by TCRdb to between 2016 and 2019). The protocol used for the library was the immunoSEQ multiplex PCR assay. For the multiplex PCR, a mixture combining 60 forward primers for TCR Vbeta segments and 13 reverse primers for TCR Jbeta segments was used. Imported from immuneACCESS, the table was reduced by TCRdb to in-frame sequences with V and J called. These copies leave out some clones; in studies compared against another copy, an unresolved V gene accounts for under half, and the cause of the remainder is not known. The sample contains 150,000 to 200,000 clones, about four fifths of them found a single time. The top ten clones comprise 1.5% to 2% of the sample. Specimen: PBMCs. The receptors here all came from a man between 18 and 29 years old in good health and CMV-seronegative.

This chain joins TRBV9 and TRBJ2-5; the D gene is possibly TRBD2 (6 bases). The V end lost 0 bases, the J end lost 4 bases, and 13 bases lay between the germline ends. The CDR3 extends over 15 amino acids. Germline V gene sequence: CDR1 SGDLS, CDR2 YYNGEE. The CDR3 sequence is CASSVGGAAPETQYF. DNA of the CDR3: TGTGCCAGCAGCGTAGGCGGGGCTGCCCCAGAGACCCAGTACTTC. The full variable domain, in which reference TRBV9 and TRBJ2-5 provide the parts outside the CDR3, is DSGVTQTPKHLITATGQRVTLRCSPRSGDLSVYWYQQSLDQGLQFLIQYYNGEERAKGNILERFSAQQFPDLHSELNLSSLELGDSALYFCASSVGGAAPETQYFGPGTRLLVL.

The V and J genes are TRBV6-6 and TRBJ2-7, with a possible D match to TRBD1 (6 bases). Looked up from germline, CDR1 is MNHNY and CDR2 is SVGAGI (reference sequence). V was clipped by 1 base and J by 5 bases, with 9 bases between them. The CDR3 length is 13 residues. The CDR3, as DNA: TGTGCCAGCAGTTACTATGCAGGGGACGAGCAGTACTTC. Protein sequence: CASSYYAGDEQYF.

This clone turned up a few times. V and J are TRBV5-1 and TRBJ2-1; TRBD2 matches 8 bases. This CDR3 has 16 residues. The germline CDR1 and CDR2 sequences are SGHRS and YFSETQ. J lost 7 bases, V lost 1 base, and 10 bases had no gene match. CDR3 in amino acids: CASSLTSGRIGNEQFF. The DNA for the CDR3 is TGCGCCAGCAGCTTGACCAGCGGGAGAATAGGGAATGAGCAGTTCTTC. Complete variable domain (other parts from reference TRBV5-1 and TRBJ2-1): KAGVTQTPRYLIKTRGQQVTLSCSPISGHRSVSWYQQTPGQGLQFLFEYFSETQRNKGNFPGRFSGRQFSNSRSEMNVSTLELGDSALYLCASSLTSGRIGNEQFFGPGTRLTVL.